The TCR beta chain under discussion was sequenced for a study of T cell repertoires in cytomegalovirus infection. Study in general: Recently identified HLA-C-restricted CMV epitopes were among the peptides used. Public TCR beta signatures were indicative of both CMV infection and a matching HLA type.

The CDR3 is 13 residues long. Looked up from germline, CDR1 is SEHNR and CDR2 is FQNEAQ (reference sequence). Trimming shortened V by 5 bases and J by 2 bases, and 10 bases separated the two germline ends. To note about this clonotype: Its target is unknown.

Study results and caveats: Cumulative frequency (of public TCR beta family members) identified carriers of CMV plus the relevant HLA. Dominant in the ex vivo response were TCR beta clonotypes restricted by HLA-C and specific for CMV.

TCRdb ran MiXCR on the reads and lists one entry per CDR3 protein. Of hundreds of thousands of distinct CDR3 sequences in the sample, 30% to 35% are singletons; the top ten hold 15% to 20%. The sample consisted of cultured PBMCs, taken from culture after CMV antigen stimulation. This clonotype was sampled from a human donor in good health (CMV status not recorded). Some clones in this sample may be carry-over from other donors' samples. This chain uses TRBV7-9 with TRBJ2-7; either TRBD1 or TRBD2 may supply D (6 bases each). The CDR3 region has the DNA TGTGCCAGCAGCGAGGAGGGGGCCTACGAGCAGTACTTC. Its translation: CASSEEGAYEQYF.